This TCR beta chain was obtained from a study of identical twins. Unique molecular identifiers were present on the cDNA, and a universal primer site came from template switching. TCRdb independently ran MiXCR on the 5' RACE reads; one entry per CDR3 protein. The sample contains approximately 210,000 distinct CDR3 sequences, 15% of which appear only once. J gave up 5 bases and V 4 bases, and 6 bases lay outside the gene matches. The CDR3 loop spans 15 amino acids. CDR1 and CDR2 (germline): MNHEY, SVGAGI. The data were also submitted as part of a second study, on T cells expressing NK-cell markers. That publication notes: It was sorted CD3+CD56-NKG2C+, CD3+CD56+NKG2C- and CD3+CD56+NKG2C+ T cells that provided the TCR beta repertoires. Nothing established the HCMV specificity of expanded NKG2C+ T cell clones.

The receptor's source is a woman between 18 and 29 years old in good health. V gene TRBV6-5 combines with J gene TRBJ2-7; 12 nucleotides match TRBD1. Sequencing used CD8+ T cells sorted from blood. The CDR3 protein is CASSSTGQGANEQYF. CDR3 in DNA: TGTGCCAGCAGTTCTACGGGACAGGGGGCCAACGAGCAGTACTTC.